This T cell receptor beta chain emerged from a study of technical replicates of blood from several donors. Here immunoSEQ multiplex PCR was the method, and the copy in TCRdb shows in-frame clones only, minus some. The data contain more than 75,000 clones, almost 97% of them singletons. This CDR3 is built from 18 residues. In germline, CDR1 is SGHVS, CDR2 FQNEAQ. V lost 1 base and J lost 0; bases outside the gene matches: 6. This receptor was taken from a human donor in good health. The V and J genes are TRBV7-8 and TRBJ2-1, with 10 bases identical to TRBD2. The source material was T cells isolated from PBMCs. Here the CDR3 reads CASSLGEREGDSYNEQFF. DNA for the CDR3: TGTGCCAGCAGCTTAGGAGAGCGGGAGGGGGACTCCTACAATGAGCAGTTCTTC.